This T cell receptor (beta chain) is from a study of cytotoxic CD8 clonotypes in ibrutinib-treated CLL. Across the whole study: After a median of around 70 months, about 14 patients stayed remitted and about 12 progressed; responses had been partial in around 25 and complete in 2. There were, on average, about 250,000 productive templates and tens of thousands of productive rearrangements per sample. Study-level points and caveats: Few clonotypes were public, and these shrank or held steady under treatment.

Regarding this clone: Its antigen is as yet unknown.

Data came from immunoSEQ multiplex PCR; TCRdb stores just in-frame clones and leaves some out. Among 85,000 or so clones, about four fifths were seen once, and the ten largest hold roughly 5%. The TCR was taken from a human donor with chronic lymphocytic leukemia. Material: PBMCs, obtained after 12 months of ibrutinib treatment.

The CDR3 sequence: CASSIGQYYGYTF. The DNA of the CDR3 is TGTGCCAGTAGTATAGGGCAATACTATGGCTACACCTTC. The chain joins TRBV19 to TRBJ1-2, with D uncertain. The CDR3 has 13 residues. The germline gives CDR1 LNHDA, CDR2 SQIVND (reference sequence). The ends were cut back, 1 base at V and 3 bases at J, with 6 bases in the middle.